Following are 7 T cell receptor beta chains from one sample sequenced in a study of vaccination effects on CD4 cells after COVID-19. Sequencing in the ViraFEST assay came after antigen-specific CD4+ T cells had been expanded with viral peptide pools, which were used to stimulate PBMC. At the end of 10 days of culture, CD4+ T cells were isolated. All vaccine recipients tested negative for nucleocapsid antibodies and had never contracted SARS-CoV-2 infection. Measured with immunoSEQ multiplex PCR; TCRdb has only the in-frame clones, and not every one. The sample has 50,000 to 60,000 clones; roughly 70% are singletons. No antigen has been assigned to these receptors. This specimen was CD4+ T cells from PBMCs cultured with SARS-CoV-2 spike peptides, taken before COVID-19 vaccination. The receptor source for this set is a human donor who received a COVID-19 vaccine.

The chain employs TRBV4-2 and TRBJ1-3, with D perhaps TRBD1 (5 bases). Trimming took off 4 bases at V and 0 bases at J, with 13 bases between the two ends. Germline assignment: CDR1 LGHNA and CDR2 YNFKEQ. This CDR3 region has 16 residues. The CDR3 spells CASSPGTGSSGNTIYF. The CDR3 bases are TGTGCCAGCAGCCCTGGTACAGGATCCTCTGGAAACACCATATATTTT.

The rearrangement links TRBV30 to TRBJ1-3; 8 nucleotides align to TRBD1. CDR1 and CDR2 (germline): GTSNPN, SVGIG (reference sequence). This CDR3 comprises 19 residues. The junction had 17 bases not matched to a gene; V was cut back by 0 bases and J by 4 bases. The CDR3 DNA reads as TGTGCCTGGAGTGTACGCAGGGGGCTACATACTAACTGGGGAAACACCATATATTTT. Its protein product is CAWSVRRGLHTNWGNTIYF.

The gene calls are TRBV4-3 and TRBJ1-3; D is perhaps TRBD1 (5 bases). There are 16 residues in the CDR3. CDR1 is LGHNA, CDR2 YSLEER, per germline. V was shortened by 0 bases and J by 0 bases, with 9 bases between the two germline ends. For the CDR3, the DNA is TGCGCCAGCAGCCAAGACGGGGCCAGCTCTGGAAACACCATATATTTT. Amino acids: CASSQDGASSGNTIYF.

Here the CDR3 DNA reads TGTGCCAGCAGCCGGCAGGGTGGGGGGCTGAACACTGAAGCTTTCTTT. Translated: CASSRQGGGLNTEAFF. The gene calls are TRBV7-6 and TRBJ1-1; TRBD1 is a possible D gene (6 bases). Germline values: CDR1 SGHVS, CDR2 FNYEAQ. Deletions cut 5 bases from V and 0 bases from J, with 16 bases between. The CDR3 covers 16 residues.

This chain uses TRBV3-1 (or the pseudogene TRBV3-2) with TRBJ2-1; weak D call: TRBD1 (6 bases). With 8 bases removed from V and 2 bases from J, the gap between germline ends came to 13 bases. The CDR3 consists of 14 residues. Germline values: CDR1 LGHDT, CDR2 YNNKEL (reference sequence). CDR3 in DNA: TGTGCCAGCTGTAGGGGGACAACCTACAATGAGCAGTTCTTC. Protein product: CASCRGTTYNEQFF.

The chain is built from TRBV5-1 and TRBJ2-3; 8 bases fit TRBD1. CDR1 is SGHRS and CDR2 is YFSETQ in the germline V gene. With V trimmed by 0 bases and J by 1 base, 1 base remained unmatched. CDR3 length equals 15 residues. The CDR3 loop is CASSLEGQGTDTQYF. The CDR3 bases are TGCGCCAGCAGCTTGGAGGGACAGGGCACAGATACGCAGTATTTT.

The chain joins TRBV5-1 to TRBJ2-5; 14 nucleotides align to TRBD2. Germline V gene data show CDR1 as SGHRS and CDR2 as YFSETQ. There are 16 residues in the CDR3. The V gene end was trimmed by 0 bases and the J gene end by 5 bases; junction bases not matched to a gene: 3. CDR3 coding DNA: TGCGCCAGCAGCTTGGGACTAGCGGGAGGGAGGGAGACCCAGTACTTC. This translates into CASSLGLAGGRETQYF.